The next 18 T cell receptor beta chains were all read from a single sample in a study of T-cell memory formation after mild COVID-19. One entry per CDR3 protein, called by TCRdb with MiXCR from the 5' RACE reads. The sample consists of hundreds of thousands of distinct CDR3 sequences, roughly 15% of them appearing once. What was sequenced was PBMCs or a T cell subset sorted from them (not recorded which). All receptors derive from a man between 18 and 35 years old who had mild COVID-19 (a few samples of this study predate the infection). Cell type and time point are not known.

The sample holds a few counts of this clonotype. CDR3 in DNA: TGTGCCACCAGCAGAGATTACGGGGGGCAGTACGTC. It encodes CATSRDYGGQYV. The chain has TRBV15 and TRBJ2-7, with a possible D match to TRBD2 (6 bases). V was pared by 0 bases and J by 9 bases, with 9 bases between. CDR1 and CDR2 from the germline V gene are LNHNV and YYDKDF (reference sequence). This CDR3 spans 12 amino acids.

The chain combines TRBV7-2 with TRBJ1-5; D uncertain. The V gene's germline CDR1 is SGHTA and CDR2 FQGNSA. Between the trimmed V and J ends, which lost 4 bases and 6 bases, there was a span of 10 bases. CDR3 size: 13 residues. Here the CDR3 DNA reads TGTGCCAGCAGCTCAGACAATAGTCAGCCCCAGCATTTT. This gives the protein CASSSDNSQPQHF. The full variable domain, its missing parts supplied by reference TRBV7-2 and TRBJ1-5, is GAGVSQSPSNKVTEKGKDVELRCDPISGHTALYWYRQSLGQGLEFLIYFQGNSAPDKSGLPSDRFSAERTGGSVSTLTIQRTQQEDSAVYLCASSSDNSQPQHFGDGTRLSIL.

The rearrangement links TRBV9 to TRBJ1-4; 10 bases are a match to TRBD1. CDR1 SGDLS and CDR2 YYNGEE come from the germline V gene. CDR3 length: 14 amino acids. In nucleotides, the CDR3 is TGTGCGAGCCAACCCGGGACAGGGGTCGGAAAACTGTTTTTT. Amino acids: CASQPGTGVGKLFF.

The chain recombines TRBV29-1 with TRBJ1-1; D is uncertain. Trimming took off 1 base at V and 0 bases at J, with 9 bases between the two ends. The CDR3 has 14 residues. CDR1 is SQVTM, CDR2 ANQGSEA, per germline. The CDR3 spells CSVEAPYMNTEAFF. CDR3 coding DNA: TGCAGCGTTGAAGCTCCCTACATGAACACTGAAGCTTTCTTT.

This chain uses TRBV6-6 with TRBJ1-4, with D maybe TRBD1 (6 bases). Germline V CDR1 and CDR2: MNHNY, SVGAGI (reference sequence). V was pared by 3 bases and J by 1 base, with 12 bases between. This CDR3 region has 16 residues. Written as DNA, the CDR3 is TGTGCCAGCAGTTATCCGGGAGGGGGAACTAATGAAAAACTGTTTTTT. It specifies CASSYPGGGTNEKLFF.

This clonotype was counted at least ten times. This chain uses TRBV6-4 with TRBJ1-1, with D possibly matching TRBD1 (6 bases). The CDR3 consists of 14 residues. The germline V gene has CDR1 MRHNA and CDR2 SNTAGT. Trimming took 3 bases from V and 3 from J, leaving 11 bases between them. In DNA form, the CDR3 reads TGTGCCAGCAGTGAAGGGGGGGAGGACACTGAAGCTTTCTTT. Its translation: CASSEGGEDTEAFF.

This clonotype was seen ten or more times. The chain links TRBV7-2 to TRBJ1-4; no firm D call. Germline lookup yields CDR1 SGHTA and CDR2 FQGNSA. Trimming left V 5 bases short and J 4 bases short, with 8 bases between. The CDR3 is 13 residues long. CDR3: CASSLQINEKLFF. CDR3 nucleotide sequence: TGTGCCAGCAGCCTACAGATTAATGAAAAACTGTTTTTT.

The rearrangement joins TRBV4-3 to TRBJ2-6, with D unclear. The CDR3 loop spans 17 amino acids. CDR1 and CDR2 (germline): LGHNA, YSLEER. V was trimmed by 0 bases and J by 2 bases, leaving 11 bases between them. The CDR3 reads CASSQDLAFAGANVLTF. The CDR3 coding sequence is TGCGCCAGCAGCCAAGATCTGGCCTTTGCTGGGGCCAACGTCCTGACTTTC.

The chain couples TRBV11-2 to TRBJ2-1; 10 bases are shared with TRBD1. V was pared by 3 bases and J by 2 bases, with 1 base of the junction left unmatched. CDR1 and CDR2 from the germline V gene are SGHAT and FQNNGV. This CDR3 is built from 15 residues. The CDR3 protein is CASSFGQGAYNEQFF. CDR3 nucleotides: TGTGCCAGCAGCTTCGGACAGGGGGCCTACAATGAGCAGTTCTTC.

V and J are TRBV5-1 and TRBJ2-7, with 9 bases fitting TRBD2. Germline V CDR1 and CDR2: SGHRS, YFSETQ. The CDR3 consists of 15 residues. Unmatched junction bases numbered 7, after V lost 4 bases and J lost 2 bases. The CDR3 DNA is TGCGCCAGCAGCCAGATCCTAGCGGGGCCCTACGAGCAGTACTTC. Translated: CASSQILAGPYEQYF.

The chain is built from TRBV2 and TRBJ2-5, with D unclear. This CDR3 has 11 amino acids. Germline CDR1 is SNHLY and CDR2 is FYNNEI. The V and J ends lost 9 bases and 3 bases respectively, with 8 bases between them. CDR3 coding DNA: TGTGCCAGTGCCGAGGAAGAGACCCAGTACTTC. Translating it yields CASAEEETQYF.

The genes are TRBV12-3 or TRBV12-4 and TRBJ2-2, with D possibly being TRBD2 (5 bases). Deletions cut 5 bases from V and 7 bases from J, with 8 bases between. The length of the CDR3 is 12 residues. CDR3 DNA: TGTGCCAGCAGTGCCCGGGGCGGGGAGCTGTTTTTT. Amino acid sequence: CASSARGGELFF.

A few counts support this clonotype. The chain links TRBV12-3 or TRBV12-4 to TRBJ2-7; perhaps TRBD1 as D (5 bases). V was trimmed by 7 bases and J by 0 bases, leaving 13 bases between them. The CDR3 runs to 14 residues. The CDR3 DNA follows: TGTGCCAGCAACACTCAGGGCCTCTCCTACGAGCAGTACTTC. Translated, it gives CASNTQGLSYEQYF.

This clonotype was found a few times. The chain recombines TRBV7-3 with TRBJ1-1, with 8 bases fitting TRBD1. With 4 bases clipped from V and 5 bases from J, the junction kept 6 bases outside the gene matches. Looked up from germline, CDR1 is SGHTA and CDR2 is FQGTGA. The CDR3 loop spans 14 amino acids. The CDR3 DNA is TGTGCCAGCAGCTCCCAGGGGGCAGGGACTGAAGCTTTCTTT. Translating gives CASSSQGAGTEAFF.

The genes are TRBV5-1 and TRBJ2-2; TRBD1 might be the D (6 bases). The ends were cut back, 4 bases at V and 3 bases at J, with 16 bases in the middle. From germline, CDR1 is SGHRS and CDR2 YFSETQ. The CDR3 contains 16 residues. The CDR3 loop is CASSPYTGFDTGELFF. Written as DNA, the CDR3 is TGCGCCAGCAGCCCATATACAGGGTTTGACACCGGGGAGCTGTTTTTT. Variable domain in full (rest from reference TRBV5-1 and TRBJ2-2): KAGVTQTPRYLIKTRGQQVTLSCSPISGHRSVSWYQQTPGQGLQFLFEYFSETQRNKGNFPGRFSGRQFSNSRSEMNVSTLELGDSALYLCASSPYTGFDTGELFFGEGSRLTVL.

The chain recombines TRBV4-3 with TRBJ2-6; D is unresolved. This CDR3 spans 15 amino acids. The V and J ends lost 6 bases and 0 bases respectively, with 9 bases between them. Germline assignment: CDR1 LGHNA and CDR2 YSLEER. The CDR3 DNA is TGCGCCAGCAGTCGGATGGACTCTGGGGCCAACGTCCTGACTTTC. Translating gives CASSRMDSGANVLTF.

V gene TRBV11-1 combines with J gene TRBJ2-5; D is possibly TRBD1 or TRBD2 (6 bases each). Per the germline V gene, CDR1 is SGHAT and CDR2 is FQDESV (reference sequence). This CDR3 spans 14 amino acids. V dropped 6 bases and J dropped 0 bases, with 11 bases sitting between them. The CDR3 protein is CASRWGANQETQYF. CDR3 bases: TGTGCCAGCAGATGGGGGGCGAACCAAGAGACCCAGTACTTC. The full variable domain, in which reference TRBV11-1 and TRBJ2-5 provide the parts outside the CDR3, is EAEVAQSPRYKITEKSQAVAFWCDPISGHATLYWYRQILGQGPELLVQFQDESVVDDSQLPKDRFSAERLKGVDSTLKIQPAELGDSAMYLCASRWGANQETQYFGPGTRLLVL.

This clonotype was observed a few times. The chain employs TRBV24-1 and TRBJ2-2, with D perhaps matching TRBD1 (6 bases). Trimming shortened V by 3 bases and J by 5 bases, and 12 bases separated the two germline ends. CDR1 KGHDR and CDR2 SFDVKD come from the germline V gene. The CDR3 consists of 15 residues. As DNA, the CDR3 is TGTGCCACCAGTGATCCTCCTACAGGGACCGGGGAGCTGTTTTTT. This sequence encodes CATSDPPTGTGELFF.